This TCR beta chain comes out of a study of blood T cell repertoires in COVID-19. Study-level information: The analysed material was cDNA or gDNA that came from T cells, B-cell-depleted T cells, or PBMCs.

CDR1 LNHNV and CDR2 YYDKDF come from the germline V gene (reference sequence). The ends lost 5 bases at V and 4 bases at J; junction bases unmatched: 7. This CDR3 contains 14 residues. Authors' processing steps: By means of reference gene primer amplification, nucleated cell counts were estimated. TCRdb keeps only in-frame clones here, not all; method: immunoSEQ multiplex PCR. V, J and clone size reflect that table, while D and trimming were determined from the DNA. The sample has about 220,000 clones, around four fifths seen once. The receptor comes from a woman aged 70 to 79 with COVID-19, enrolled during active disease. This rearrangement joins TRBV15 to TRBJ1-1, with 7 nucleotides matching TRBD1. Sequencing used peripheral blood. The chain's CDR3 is CATSRTGDGTEAFF. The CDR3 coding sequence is TGTGCCACCAGCCGTACAGGGGATGGCACTGAAGCTTTCTTT.